This T cell receptor (beta chain) is from a study of blood T cell repertoires in COVID-19. Study in general: In each case, the material was cDNA or gDNA derived from T cells, B-cell-depleted T cells, or PBMCs.

Per the original data handling: Nucleated cell number was recorded as an estimate derived from reference gene primer amplification. Data came from immunoSEQ multiplex PCR; TCRdb stores just in-frame clones and leaves some out. The V and J calls and clone size were taken over from that table, and D and trimming were inferred from the DNA. The sample lists over 50,000 clones, about 82% seen once, with 5% to 6% in the top ten. This CDR3 has 14 amino acids. Trimming shortened V by 0 bases and J by 3 bases, and 8 bases separated the two germline ends. Germline V lookup: CDR1 MGHRA, CDR2 YSYEKL. The material sequenced was peripheral blood. The chain employs TRBV4-1 and TRBJ2-5; TRBD1 might be the D (5 bases). This sequence was found in a man between 65 and 85 years old with acute or convalescent COVID-19. CDR3 bases: TGCGCCAGCAGCCAAGATCCAGGGAAAGAGACCCAGTACTTC. It encodes CASSQDPGKETQYF.